The TCR beta chain described here comes from a study of blood T cell repertoires in COVID-19. Study-wide background: COVID-19 samples collected from the United States, Italy and Spain covered acute and convalescent phases. From T cells, B-cell-depleted T cells, or PBMCs came the material, which was cDNA or gDNA.

This clone was recorded a few times. Using immunoSEQ multiplex PCR, the repertoire was profiled, and TCRdb retains in-frame clones only, with some absent. The sample contains 250,000 to 400,000 clones, about 90% of which appear only once. The CDR3 consists of 12 residues. V shed 5 bases, J shed 9 bases, and the junction held 7 bases outside the gene matches. The germline CDR1 and CDR2 sequences are SGHDT and YYEEEE. The chain uses TRBV5-6 and TRBJ1-2; 7 bases are shared with TRBD1. The receptor's source is a woman aged 25 to 39 with COVID-19, enrolled during active disease. Sequencing was done on a sample of peripheral blood. CDR3 amino acids: CASSGDSRSYTF. CDR3 nucleotides: TGTGCCAGCAGTGGGGACAGTCGGAGCTACACCTTC.